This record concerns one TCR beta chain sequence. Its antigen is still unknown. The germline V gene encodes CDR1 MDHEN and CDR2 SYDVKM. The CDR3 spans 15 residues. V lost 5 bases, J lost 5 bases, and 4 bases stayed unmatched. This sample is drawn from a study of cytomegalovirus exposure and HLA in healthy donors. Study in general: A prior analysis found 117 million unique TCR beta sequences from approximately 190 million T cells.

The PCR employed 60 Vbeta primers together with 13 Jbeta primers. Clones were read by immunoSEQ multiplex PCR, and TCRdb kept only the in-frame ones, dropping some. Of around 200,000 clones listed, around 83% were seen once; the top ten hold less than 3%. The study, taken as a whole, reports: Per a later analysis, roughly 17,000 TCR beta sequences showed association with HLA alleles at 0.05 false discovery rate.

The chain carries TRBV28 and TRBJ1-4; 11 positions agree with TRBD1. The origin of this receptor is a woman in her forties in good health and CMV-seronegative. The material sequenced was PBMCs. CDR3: CASSKRTGGNEKLFF. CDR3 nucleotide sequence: TGTGCCAGCAGTAAAAGGACAGGGGGCAATGAAAAACTGTTTTTT.